The T cell receptor (beta chain) described here comes from a study of identical twins. Study-wide findings and caveats: Insertion counts were lower in abundant cord blood beta clonotypes, a trend that memory repertoires did not show. Alpha sequences out of frame and shared by twins had excess low generation probability.

Healthy Caucasians alone served as donors. A universal primer site came from template switching; cDNA carried unique molecular identifiers. Each CDR3 protein gets one entry after TCRdb re-called the 5' RACE reads with MiXCR. The table lists around 100,000 distinct CDR3 sequences, 5.9% of them singletons. The CDR3 runs to 13 residues. V was shortened by 2 bases and J by 5 bases, with 9 bases between the two germline ends. Germline V CDR1 and CDR2: SGHNT, YENEEA. This clonotype was found a few times. The antigen is unknown. This TCR derives from a woman in her fifties or sixties in good health. The sequencing input was memory T cells sorted from blood. The V gene is TRBV11-3, the J gene TRBJ1-1, with TRBD1 as a possible D gene (6 bases). CDR3 residues: CASSLQDRTEAFF. CDR3 in DNA: TGTGCCAGCAGCTTACAAGACAGGACTGAAGCTTTCTTT. Together with reference TRBV11-3 and TRBJ1-1, the CDR3 gives the full variable domain: EAGVVQSPRYKIIEKKQPVAFWCNPISGHNTLYWYLQNLGQGPELLIRYENEEAVDDSQLPKDRFSAERLKGVDSTLKIQPAELGDSAVYLCASSLQDRTEAFFGQGTRLTVV.